The 28 T cell receptor beta chains presented below share a single source sample, sequenced in a study of cytomegalovirus exposure and HLA in healthy donors (dated by TCRdb to the late 2010s). The library was prepared using the immunoSEQ multiplex PCR assay. For the multiplex PCR, a mixture combining 60 forward primers for TCR Vbeta segments and 13 reverse primers for TCR Jbeta segments was used. The clones in this table, taken by TCRdb from immuneACCESS, are in-frame only. Not every clone is retained; where verified, under half of the shortfall comes from an unresolved V gene, and the cause of the rest is unknown. The sample data list some 130,000 clones, and around 80% of these were observed just once. Of the sample, about 1.8% falls within the top ten clones. Sequencing input: PBMCs. These receptors originate from a woman aged 50 to 60 in good health and CMV-seronegative.

The gene calls are TRBV28 and TRBJ2-7; D is perhaps TRBD1 (8 bases). The CDR3 spans 14 residues. The V gene's germline CDR1 is MDHEN and CDR2 SYDVKM. The V end was cut by 6 bases, the J end by 3 bases, with 15 bases between. The CDR3 DNA reads as TGTGCCAGCAGAGCGACAGGGGAGGGCTACGAGCAGTACTTC. It encodes CASRATGEGYEQYF.

The chain joins TRBV30 to TRBJ2-3; 7 bases fit TRBD2. In germline, CDR1 is GTSNPN, CDR2 SVGIG (reference sequence). V dropped 1 base and J dropped 0; count of bases not matched to a gene: 4. CDR3 size: 15 residues. The CDR3 sequence: CAWSGAGSSTDTQYF. DNA for the CDR3: TGTGCCTGGAGTGGAGCGGGATCTAGCACAGATACGCAGTATTTT.

This chain joins TRBV7-2 and TRBJ1-3, with D tentatively TRBD1 (5 bases). The CDR3 length is 15 residues. V gave up 6 bases and J gave up 0 bases, with 12 bases separating them. The V gene's germline CDR1 is SGHTA and CDR2 FQGNSA. The chain's CDR3 is CASRLADNSGNTIYF. The CDR3 DNA follows: TGTGCCAGCAGGCTTGCGGACAACTCTGGAAACACCATATATTTT.

The chain uses TRBV4-2 and TRBJ2-1; perhaps TRBD2 as D (5 bases). Germline lookup yields CDR1 LGHNA and CDR2 YNFKEQ. This CDR3 contains 15 residues. The V and J ends lost 0 bases and 12 bases respectively, with 18 bases between them. This CDR3 is CASSQEIASDSWQFF. The CDR3 DNA reads TGTGCCAGCAGCCAAGAAATAGCGTCCGATTCATGGCAGTTCTTC.

This clone was seen only a few times. The chain joins TRBV6-6 to TRBJ1-5; 10 nucleotides line up with TRBD1. CDR1 is MNHNY and CDR2 is SVGAGI in the germline V gene (reference sequence). V lost 10 bases, J lost 9 bases, and 9 bases stayed unmatched. CDR3 length: 13 residues. The CDR3: CAIAGQGSRPQHF. The CDR3 bases are TGTGCCATCGCGGGACAGGGGAGTCGGCCCCAGCATTTT.

The chain recombines TRBV4-3 with TRBJ2-3, with 7 bases identical to TRBD2. The CDR3 covers 19 residues. V dropped 1 base and J dropped 3; count of bases not matched to a gene: 16. Per the germline V gene, CDR1 is LGHNA and CDR2 is YSLEER. CDR3 DNA sequence: TGCGCCAGCAGCCAAGGGGTCGGCGGGAGAAGGCGATCAACAGATACGCAGTATTTT. Translation gives CASSQGVGGRRRSTDTQYF.

The chain employs TRBV29-1 and TRBJ2-1; TRBD2 agrees at 10 bases. Germline CDR1 and CDR2: SQVTM and ANQGSEA. V lost 8 bases and J lost 9; bases outside the gene matches: 10. This CDR3 has 13 amino acids. The CDR3 here is CSFRAGGPSEQFF. In nucleotides, the CDR3 is TGCAGCTTTAGAGCGGGAGGGCCGTCTGAGCAGTTCTTC.

The chain carries TRBV19 and TRBJ2-7; TRBD1 might be the D (6 bases). The CDR3 length is 13 residues. Germline V gene lookup returns CDR1 LNHDA and CDR2 SQIVND (reference sequence). The germline V and J ends were trimmed by 3 bases and 5 bases, with 11 bases remaining between them. CDR3 amino acids: CASSMGQGNEQYV. DNA for the CDR3: TGTGCCAGTAGTATGGGGCAGGGGAACGAGCAGTACGTC.

The gene calls are TRBV6-5 and TRBJ1-2; D is undetermined. The CDR3 totals 13 residues. The ends were cut back, 5 bases at V and 4 bases at J, with 11 bases in the middle. Looked up from germline, CDR1 is MNHEY and CDR2 is SVGAGI. The CDR3 nucleotides are TGTGCCAGCAGTGCCCGGGATAGCTATGGCTACACCTTC. Encoded protein: CASSARDSYGYTF.

The chain joins TRBV27 to TRBJ2-7; maybe TRBD2 (5 bases). The CDR3 has 15 residues. V shed 4 bases and J shed 7 bases, with 20 bases lying between them. Germline values: CDR1 MNHEY, CDR2 SMNVEV (reference sequence). The CDR3 nucleotides read TGTGCCAGCAGTTCGATCAGCGGAACTACGGTGGAGCAGTACTTC. Protein: CASSSISGTTVEQYF.

CDR3 bases: TGTGCCAGCAGCGAGCAGGGGGCAAGGGGCTACACCTTC. As protein: CASSEQGARGYTF. The chain is built from TRBV28 and TRBJ1-2; 8 bases agree with TRBD1. J was trimmed by 8 bases and V by 6 bases; bases with no gene match: 8. Looked up from germline, CDR1 is MDHEN and CDR2 is SYDVKM. The CDR3 runs 13 residues.

This clone was seen only a few times. The chain links TRBV11-3 to TRBJ1-1; perhaps TRBD1 as D (5 bases). The CDR3 length is 13 residues. Germline CDR1 is SGHNT and CDR2 is YENEEA. The V gene lost 5 bases and the J gene lost 0 bases, with 7 bases spanning the gap. For the CDR3, the DNA is TGTGCCAGCAGCCAACAGGTGAACACTGAAGCTTTCTTT. Residues: CASSQQVNTEAFF.

CDR3 sequence reads: CASSAWGQGIANQPQHF. The CDR3 DNA is TGTGCCAGCAGTGCCTGGGGACAGGGAATCGCCAATCAGCCCCAGCATTTT. The chain is built from TRBV2 and TRBJ1-5, with 9 bases that match TRBD1. CDR1 is SNHLY, CDR2 FYNNEI, per germline. Trimming took 4 bases from V and 3 from J; bases not matched to a gene: 10. The CDR3 has 17 amino acids.

The chain has TRBV7-9 and TRBJ2-1; 7 positions match TRBD2. Germline assignment: CDR1 SEHNR and CDR2 FQNEAQ (reference sequence). V shed 1 base and J 8 bases; nucleotides not matched to a gene: 14. The CDR3 extends over 17 amino acids. The CDR3 DNA reads TGTGCCAGCAGCTTAGTACGGGCGGGAGTAGTAGAGGATGAGCAGTTCTTC. It encodes CASSLVRAGVVEDEQFF.

This clone has a single count. The V call is TRBV28, the J call TRBJ2-1; the D is unclear. There are 11 residues in the CDR3. V was pared by 8 bases and J by 4 bases, with 6 bases between. Germline V gives CDR1 MDHEN, CDR2 SYDVKM. CDR3 amino acids: CASVSYNEQFF. The DNA for the CDR3 is TGTGCCAGCGTTAGTTACAATGAGCAGTTCTTC. Based on the CDR3 plus reference TRBV28 and TRBJ2-1, the full variable domain is DVKVTQSSRYLVKRTGEKVFLECVQDMDHENMFWYRQDPGLGLRLIYFSYDVKMKEKGDIPEGYSVSREKKERFSLILESASTNQTSMYLCASVSYNEQFFGPGTRLTVL.

The chain has TRBV19 and TRBJ2-7; 8 bases are shared with TRBD2. CDR1 and CDR2 (germline): LNHDA, SQIVND (reference sequence). The CDR3 is made up of 14 amino acids. The junction had 9 bases not matched to a gene; V was cut back by 10 bases and J by 1 base. The CDR3 protein is CATSLAAGSYEQYF. The CDR3 region has the DNA TGTGCCACCTCACTAGCGGCAGGGTCCTACGAGCAGTACTTC.

Comment on this clone: Germline and junction disagree at one end, which may indicate a read error. The chain employs TRBV5-4 and TRBJ1-2; TRBD1 matches at 7 bases. This CDR3 contains 14 residues. Germline CDR1 SGHNT, CDR2 YYREEE (reference sequence). CDR3 amino acids: CASSSVGGGYGYPF. In DNA form, the CDR3 reads TGTGCCAGCAGCTCAGTAGGGGGCGGGTATGGCTACCCCTTC.

The CDR3 protein is CASSDSMDLSREYTF. The CDR3 DNA reads TGTGCCAGCAGTGATTCGATGGACCTCTCCCGGGAGTACACCTTC. The chain links TRBV6-1 to TRBJ1-2; D not certain. V lost 3 bases, J lost 11 bases, and 22 bases lay in between. Germline V lookup: CDR1 MNHNS, CDR2 SASEGT. The CDR3 covers 15 residues.

The chain combines TRBV7-9 with TRBJ2-7; the D gene is possibly TRBD2 (5 bases). The V end lost 5 bases, the J end lost 2 bases, and 19 bases lay between the germline ends. From germline, CDR1 is SEHNR and CDR2 FQNEAQ (reference sequence). The CDR3 runs 16 residues. The CDR3 sequence: CASSPREQSLTYEQYF. The CDR3 nucleotides read TGTGCCAGCAGCCCCCGGGAACAGTCCCTAACCTACGAGCAGTACTTC. The variable domain in full, completed from reference TRBV7-9 and TRBJ2-7, reads DTGVSQNPRHKITKRGQNVTFRCDPISEHNRLYWYRQTLGQGPEFLTYFQNEAQLEKSRLLSDRFSAERPKGSFSTLEIQRTEQGDSAMYLCASSPREQSLTYEQYFGPGTRLTVT.

The V and J genes are TRBV6-4 and TRBJ1-2, with 8 bases lining up with TRBD1. V shed 5 bases and J 2 bases; nucleotides not matched to a gene: 16. CDR3 length: 18 amino acids. Germline CDR1 MRHNA, CDR2 SNTAGT. CDR3 bases: TGTGCCAGCAGTCCCCAATGGAGACAGGGGCTTCCCAACTATGGCTACACCTTC. This encodes CASSPQWRQGLPNYGYTF.

In the case of this clone: Relative to the germline gene, one junction end is altered; a read error may explain this. The V gene is TRBV7-3, the J gene TRBJ2-2; D gene ambiguous. The CDR3 contains 15 residues. From germline, CDR1 is SGHTA and CDR2 FQGTGA. Written as DNA, the CDR3 is TGTGCCAGCAGCCTAACCCGAGTTGGCACCGGGGAGCTGTTTTTT. Amino acids: CASSLTRVGTGELFF.

The rearrangement uses TRBV9 and TRBJ2-1, with 8 nucleotides matching TRBD2. Per germline, CDR1 SGDLS and CDR2 YYNGEE. This CDR3 comprises 17 residues. The ends lost 3 bases at V and 3 bases at J; junction bases unmatched: 11. This CDR3 is CASSGGAAGGFYNEQFF. As DNA, the CDR3 is TGTGCCAGCAGCGGGGGCGCGGCGGGAGGATTCTACAATGAGCAGTTCTTC.

The chain employs TRBV7-2 and TRBJ2-1; D gene ambiguous. The germline CDR1 and CDR2 sequences are SGHTA and FQGNSA. The CDR3 runs to 14 residues. V shed 4 bases and J shed 0 bases, with 7 bases lying between them. The CDR3 loop reads CASSSSLSYNEQFF. The CDR3 bases are TGTGCCAGCAGCTCAAGCCTCTCCTACAATGAGCAGTTCTTC.

The chain recombines TRBV11-3 with TRBJ2-7; 7 bases match TRBD1. The CDR3 runs to 15 residues. In germline, CDR1 is SGHNT, CDR2 YENEEA. V gave up 2 bases and J gave up 4 bases; unmatched junction bases: 8. CDR3: CASSLKGQSPYEQYV. DNA for the CDR3: TGTGCCAGCAGCTTAAAGGGACAGTCCCCTTACGAGCAGTACGTC.

About this clone itself: One junction end does not reproduce the germline sequence, and a read error may be involved. The chain has TRBV7-9 and TRBJ1-1; D ambiguous. Germline V gene lookup returns CDR1 SEHNR and CDR2 FQNEAQ (reference sequence). The CDR3 runs to 12 residues. The CDR3 DNA is TGTTCCAGCAGCGCGGGCCACACTGAAGCTTTCTTT. It yields the protein CSSSAGHTEAFF.

A word on this clone: The junction departs from the called germline gene at one end, perhaps through a read error. V is TRBV10-3 and J is TRBJ1-6; D is unclear. Germline V gene lookup returns CDR1 ENHRY and CDR2 SYGVKD. The CDR3 loop spans 14 amino acids. The CDR3, as DNA: TGTGCCATCAGTGTGGAGGGAGAAAATTCACCCCTCAACTTT. This sequence encodes CAISVEGENSPLNF.

This clone appeared a single time. The chain employs TRBV4-1 and TRBJ2-5; possibly TRBD2 for D (5 bases). The germline CDR1 and CDR2 sequences are MGHRA and YSYEKL. Trimming took off 5 bases at V and 1 base at J, with 14 bases between the two ends. CDR3 size: 15 residues. The CDR3 region is CASSDPRTPQETQYF. In DNA form, the CDR3 reads TGCGCCAGCAGCGACCCAAGGACTCCCCAAGAGACCCAGTACTTC.

This rearrangement joins TRBV6-6 to TRBJ1-1; 9 bases match TRBD1. The CDR3 spans 13 residues. Germline-derived CDR1 and CDR2 are MNHNY and SVGAGI (reference sequence). After removal of 7 bases from V and 4 bases from J, the junction contained 4 bases not matched to a gene. The CDR3 DNA reads TGTGCCAGCAACCGGGACAGGGCCACTGAAGCTTTCTTT. It yields the protein CASNRDRATEAFF.